The source of this T cell receptor (beta chain) is a study of shared clonotypes between healthy human individuals (dated by TCRdb to between 2020 and 2021). About the study as a whole: The cohort included a few men and two women between 18 and 49 years of age. Libraries were prepared and TCR repertoires were sequenced by different laboratories using diverse techniques, in order to increase sequencing depth and limit assay-specific biases. Per donor, leukapheresis produced somewhere between about 0.94 and 9.5 billion PBMCs. Per donor, three plates each were used for CD4 naive and CD4 memory, two for CD8 naive, and one for CD8 memory. Blood TCR repertoires of about 5 healthy adults were deeply sequenced to estimate repertoire size and the extent of clonotype sharing between individuals. The paper's findings and limits, for the study overall: About 5% of naive CD4, 3.5% of naive CD8, around 2.3% of memory CD4, and approximately 0.4% of memory CD8 clonotypes were shared across several donors. The genetic and exposure-history diversity represented was limited by the small number of donors. Sampling was restricted to blood, and TCR repertoires in tissue are likely to differ from TCR repertoires in blood. Clonotypes shared by all four sorted-subset donors showed higher generation probabilities than non-shared clonotypes. Even with the large sequencing depth, rarefaction of the sorted-subset datasets indicated that sequencing was incomplete. Pairwise subsampling indicated that sequencing depth was expected to affect the degree of clonotype sharing among donors. Naive subsets generally had larger estimated clonotype richness than memory subsets.

This clone was seen more than once but under ten times. The antigen it binds to is not known. No base qualities exist here, and no much larger clone lies one base off it. Using the deep immunoSEQ assay, TCR CDR3 regions were amplified from genomic DNA by multiplex PCR. Genomic DNA extracted from each cell subset was distributed evenly over all wells of several immunoSEQ 96-well plates, and each plate served as one replicate. Each replicate PCR for sorted subsets received about 200 ng genomic DNA, equal to about 30,000 T cell genomes. Purified libraries were measured with a Qubit 3.0 fluorometer, size-checked on a Bioanalyzer 2100, and measured again with the KAPA Library Quantification kit. Every immunoSEQ 96-well plate was sequenced on a separate single-read 150-cycle Illumina NextSeq 550 flow cell. Concerning the study's data processing: The immunoSEQ output contained only junctional sequences without quality scores, so filtering could not match that applied to full-length reads. Sequences were annotated with PyIR, a Python wrapper for IgBLAST v1.9, and V/J genes and CDR3 were assigned using IMGT germline references. Reads with weak V/J assignments (E-value above 1e-6), missing CDR3, stop codons, out-of-frame junctions, or ambiguous translated residues were removed. V3J clonotypes were defined as sequences sharing an identical inferred V gene, J gene, and CDR3 amino acid sequence. The percentage overlap between two repertoires was calculated by dividing the number of shared unique clonotypes by the size of the smaller repertoire. Three approaches were used to assess repertoire richness: RTK rarefaction, the Chao1 estimator, and Recon v2.1 estimates of unobserved clonotypes. OLGA was used to compute generation probabilities for all TCRbeta clonotypes that the gDNA method yielded from a handful of donors. TCRdb obtained this table from immuneACCESS and retained in-frame rearrangements with V and J assigned. These tables miss some clones; where compared with another copy, unresolved V genes account for less than half of the shortfall, and the remainder is unexplained. That table furnishes V, J and clone size, whereas the DNA furnished D and trimming. A total of 700,000 or so clones appear in this sample, about three quarters of them only once. Under 2% of the sample comes from the top ten.

The donors were healthy, HIV-negative adults with no recently reported acute infections or vaccinations. Every donor was a Caucasian adult residing in Nashville, Tennessee, USA. CD4+ T cells were enriched by magnetic negative selection, after which naive cells were positively selected on CD45RA and the negative fraction was taken as the memory subset. Blood was obtained by leukapheresis, after which PBMCs were separated by Ficoll-Histopaque density gradient centrifugation and cryopreserved in liquid nitrogen vapor phase. Analytical flow cytometry was used to check the purity and quantity of every magnetically sorted T cell population. Each sorted fraction had its genomic DNA isolated and then quantified by UV absorbance on a Nanodrop 2000c. The TCR comes from a young woman in good health. The specimen was memory CD4+ T cells sorted from blood. The sample's cell subset or site label, decoded: CD45RA-negative fraction.

The nucleotide sequence reads as follows: TGTGCCTGGAAACCGGGACAGGGCATTCAAGAGACCCAGTACTTC. It specifies CAWKPGQGIQETQYF. The chain is encoded by TRBV30 joined to TRBJ2-5, and TRBD1 matches 9 of the central bases. The CDR3 sequence holds 15 residues, the cysteine and phenylalanine included. CDR3 DNA only is kept here, 45 bases in frame from base 1. From the germline V gene (reference sequence), CDR1 is GTSNPN and CDR2 is SVGIG. Clipping removes 4 bases from V and 2 bases from J, with 8 as the unmatched junction base count.